This TCR beta chain was sequenced for a study of blood T cell repertoires in COVID-19. Looking at the study overall: There were acute and convalescent COVID-19 samples, and they came from the United States, Italy and Spain. Nucleic acid was either cDNA or gDNA, and it came from T cells, B-cell-depleted T cells, or PBMCs.

From germline, CDR1 is SSHAT and CDR2 FNYEAQ (reference sequence). The CDR3 is made up of 15 amino acids. Germline trimming cut 5 bases from V and 2 bases from J; bases unmatched to any gene: 7. How the authors handled the data: Researchers report that nucleated cell counts were estimated from reference gene primer amplification. Method: immunoSEQ multiplex PCR; TCRdb's copy keeps in-frame clones and lacks some. For V, J and clone size, that table is used; D and trimming come from the DNA. The sample yields about 220,000 clones, 60% to 85% seen once. This TCR was recovered from a woman in her sixties or seventies with acute or convalescent COVID-19. The chain employs TRBV7-7 and TRBJ2-5, with 8 bases matching TRBD2. The sequenced material came from peripheral blood. The CDR3 region has the DNA TGTGCCAGCAGCAGTTCGGGACTAGGGCAAGAGACCCAGTACTTC. Translated: CASSSSGLGQETQYF.